This T cell receptor (beta chain) comes out of a study of patients and donors after allogeneic stem cell transplantation. This clonotype was seen a few times. TCRdb fed the RT-PCR reads into MiXCR, producing one record per CDR3 protein. The sample has approximately 170,000 distinct CDR3 sequences; 24% are singletons. The CDR3 contains 17 residues. J was trimmed by 0 bases and V by 1 base; bases with no gene match: 10. Germline V gives CDR1 SQVTM, CDR2 ANQGSEA. The specimen sequenced was blood, either unsorted or a sorted T cell fraction (not recorded which). The chain recombines TRBV29-1 with TRBJ2-3, with 7 bases lining up with TRBD2. The origin of this receptor is a human donor who was either an allogeneic HSCT recipient or a stem cell or donor lymphocyte infusion donor (not recorded which). It is not recorded whose cells these are; they may come from a transplant donor. The DNA for the CDR3 is TGCAGCGTTGAAGTGTGGCTAGCGGCTTCAAGCACAGATACGCAGTATTTT. Its translation: CSVEVWLAASSTDTQYF.